This TCR beta chain is drawn from a study of identical twins (dated by TCRdb to 2016 to 2017). Study-wide context: The study deep-sequenced TCR alpha and beta repertoires from monozygotic twins, unrelated adults of various ages and cord blood to test whether fetal clonotypes persist. To rule out contamination, replicate twin experiments were performed at different times with different library preparation protocols.

The CDR3 runs 15 amino acids, cysteine and phenylalanine included. Kept here is only the CDR3 DNA, which spans 45 bases and is read in frame from base 1. The germline V gene (reference sequence) gives CDR1 as LGHDT and CDR2 as YNNKEL. Here V drops 1 base and J drops 12 bases, and the junction holds 9 bases not matched to any gene. The library was generated by 5' RACE. For sequencing, an Illumina HiSeq 2000 was employed. A universal primer binding site was added through template switching, and the final cDNA carried a unique molecular identifier so that TCR cDNA molecules could be counted accurately. First-strand cDNA for TCR alpha and beta chains was synthesized from specific primers in the conserved constant-segment region. To control for contamination, every cDNA library was double barcoded, receiving both a SMART-Mk sample barcode and Illumina barcodes. Two successive PCR steps introduced TruSeq adapter sequences along with Illumina sample barcodes. The Illumina HiSeq platform was used with custom primers to sequence TCR alpha and beta cDNA libraries. Per the authors' processing: MiGEC was used to process raw reads and extract unique molecular identifiers, and MiXCR was used to find CDR3 positions. For each individual, recombination models were inferred using an EM algorithm with the repgenHMM and IGoR tools. The tcR package in R was used for shared clonotype analysis, with sharing normalized by the product of cloneset sizes. Out-of-frame nonproductive sequences were analyzed to study raw recombination free of thymic and clonal selection effects. In-frame beta chains were kept once TCRdb had trimmed the public reads at Q25 with fastp and called clones with MiXCR. A single entry per CDR3 protein holds the most common genes and DNA from its merged rows. It is TCRdb's table, rather than the study itself, that gives the V and J calls and clone size. The table for this sample lists 240,000 or so distinct CDR3 sequences; roughly 7% of them were counted only once. The top ten clonotypes cover 3.5% to 4% of the sample.

Ten or more counts support this clonotype. Its antigen is unknown. The record has no base qualities; no much larger clone is one base away. Only healthy Caucasian donors were included. The twin cohort consisted of three pairs of female monozygotic twins, all aged roughly 18 to 29 years. Miltenyi CD45RO+ enrichment and human naive T-cell isolation kits were used to isolate memory (CD45RO+) and naive T cells from PBMC. Broader findings and caveats from the paper: A weaker excess of twin sharing was found in beta out-of-frame sequences because the signal-to-noise ratio was lowered by fewer shared sequences. Because the same donors could not be followed over many years, conclusions were based on cross-sectional statistical analysis. Compared with coincidental sharing between unrelated individuals, out-of-frame TCR alpha sequences shared between twins had an excess of sequences with low generation probability. Fewer insertions were carried by abundant cord blood beta clonotypes, a similar but weaker trend appeared in young adult naive repertoires, and no such trend appeared in memory repertoires. Invariant T cells such as MAIT and iNKT could partly confound zero-insertion analyses, though diverse VJ usage argued against this for most clonotypes. Out-of-frame TCR alpha sharing in monozygotic twins was systematically underestimated by recombination models, whereas sharing between unrelated individuals was in agreement with the recombination models.

In addition, the sample was reused for a study of yellow fever vaccine responses in identical twins. The second study, in turn, reports: According to the authors, in identical twins the way T cells responded to vaccination appeared partly convergent and partly personalized. The study precisely tracked vaccine-responding T cell clones in identical twins.

The rearranged chain carries TRBV3-1 and TRBJ2-1; 10 central nucleotides agree with TRBD1. This sequence originates from a woman under 30 in good health. Sequencing was carried out using memory (CD45RO+) T cells sorted from blood. Taken with the paper, the label for cell subset or site translates to: CD45RO+ enriched T cells. The encoded CDR3 is CASSQGQGAGLVQFF. The nucleotide sequence reads as follows: TGTGCCAGCAGCCAAGGACAGGGGGCAGGCCTAGTGCAGTTCTTC.